This entry lists 10 T cell receptor beta chains sequenced from one sample in a study of technical replicates of blood from four donors. Repertoires were generated with immunoSEQ multiplex PCR, while TCRdb's copy carries only in-frame clones and drops some. The repertoire consists of about 56,000 clones, with 90% to 95% occurring once and the leading ten covering around 3%. Sequences were obtained from PBMCs. Every receptor here comes from a human donor in good health. Some clones in this sample may be carry-over from other donors' samples.

This rearrangement joins TRBV11-3 to TRBJ2-1; D perhaps matches TRBD2 (5 bases). The CDR3 consists of 13 residues. From germline, CDR1 is SGHNT and CDR2 YENEEA. Trimming took 0 bases from V and 7 from J, leaving 7 bases between them. The CDR3 loop reads CASSLEAANEQFF. CDR3 nucleotides: TGTGCCAGCAGCTTAGAAGCGGCGAATGAGCAGTTCTTC.

V is TRBV6-5 and J is TRBJ2-7; 9 bases are shared with TRBD2. Trimming at V came to 0 bases and at J to 5 bases, leaving 8 bases not matched to a gene. This CDR3 is built from 16 residues. Per the germline V gene, CDR1 is MNHEY and CDR2 is SVGAGI. CDR3 sequence reads: CASSYSIGGLADEQYF. DNA of the CDR3: TGTGCCAGCAGTTACTCGATAGGGGGACTAGCAGACGAGCAGTACTTC.

The chain carries TRBV6-6 and TRBJ2-7, with D tentatively TRBD1 (6 bases). Per germline, CDR1 MNHNY and CDR2 SVGAGI (reference sequence). CDR3 length: 14 residues. Trimming took off 5 bases at V and 2 bases at J, with 13 bases between the two ends. The chain's CDR3 is CASSGWDNTYEQYF. The CDR3 DNA reads as TGTGCCAGCAGTGGGTGGGACAACACCTACGAGCAGTACTTC.

This sequence joins TRBV29-1 and TRBJ2-4, with 7 bases aligning to TRBD2. Germline V lookup: CDR1 SQVTM, CDR2 ANQGSEA. Losses at the gene ends were 4 bases for V and 0 bases for J; bases not matched to a gene: 3. CDR3 length: 14 residues. CDR3 residues: CSVVSGIAKNIQYF. The DNA for the CDR3 is TGCAGCGTTGTAAGCGGGATAGCCAAAAACATTCAGTACTTC.

The chain employs TRBV9 and TRBJ2-1; D perhaps matches TRBD1 (6 bases). This CDR3 contains 17 residues. CDR1 and CDR2 from the germline V gene are SGDLS and YYNGEE. V lost 3 bases and J 3 bases, leaving 19 bases between the germline ends. The CDR3: CASSAAQGSARYNEQFF. The DNA of the CDR3 is TGTGCCAGCAGCGCAGCACAGGGTTCCGCGCGCTACAATGAGCAGTTCTTC.

The chain has TRBV11-2 and TRBJ2-3, with no clear D. Trimming pared 4 bases from V and 4 bases from J, leaving 9 bases between. The CDR3 covers 13 residues. The germline CDR1 and CDR2 sequences are SGHAT and FQNNGV. DNA for the CDR3: TGTGCCAGCAGCTCCGGGTGGGCAGATACGCAGTATTTT. This sequence encodes CASSSGWADTQYF. Using reference TRBV11-2 and TRBJ2-3 for the parts outside the CDR3, the full variable domain is EAGVAQSPRYKIIEKRQSVAFWCNPISGHATLYWYQQILGQGPKLLIQFQNNGVVDDSQLPKDRFSAERLKGVDSTLKIQPAKLEDSAVYLCASSSGWADTQYFGPGTRLTVL.

The chain combines TRBV4-1 with TRBJ2-3, with 9 bases identical to TRBD1. The CDR3 consists of 16 residues. The V gene's germline CDR1 is MGHRA and CDR2 YSYEKL. The ends lost 3 bases at V and 7 bases at J; junction bases unmatched: 11. CDR3 in DNA: TGCGCCAGCAGCCACATCCCCGGGACAGGGATGTATACGCAGTATTTT. Its translation: CASSHIPGTGMYTQYF.

The CDR3 loop reads CASSRSGQETQYF. In DNA form, the CDR3 reads TGTGCCAGCTCCCGTAGCGGGCAAGAGACCCAGTACTTC. The rearrangement uses TRBV7-2 and TRBJ2-5; 7 nucleotides agree with TRBD2. The ends lost 8 bases at V and 2 bases at J; junction bases unmatched: 5. Germline CDR1 and CDR2: SGHTA and FQGNSA. There are 13 residues in the CDR3.

The chain is built from TRBV7-3 and TRBJ2-1, with D possibly matching TRBD1 (5 bases). This CDR3 spans 16 amino acids. Germline CDR1 SGHTA, CDR2 FQGTGA. Deletions cut 5 bases from V and 2 bases from J, with 16 bases between. The chain's CDR3 is CASSPGRGGPYNEQFF. CDR3 DNA: TGTGCCAGCAGCCCAGGAAGGGGCGGCCCCTACAATGAGCAGTTCTTC.

This rearrangement joins TRBV29-1 to TRBJ2-5; no firm D call. Germline V gene lookup returns CDR1 SQVTM and CDR2 ANQGSEA. Trimming left V 4 bases short and J 5 bases short, with 8 bases between. There are 11 residues in the CDR3. CDR3 in DNA: TGCAGCGTTGTGGGCTGGGAGACCCAGTACTTC. It yields the protein CSVVGWETQYF. The variable domain in full, with the rest retrieved from reference TRBV29-1 and TRBJ2-5, is SAVISQKPSRDICQRGTSLTIQCQVDSQVTMMFWYRQQPGQSLTLIATANQGSEATYESGFVIDKFPISRPNLTFSTLTVSNMSPEDSSIYLCSVVGWETQYFGPGTRLLVL.